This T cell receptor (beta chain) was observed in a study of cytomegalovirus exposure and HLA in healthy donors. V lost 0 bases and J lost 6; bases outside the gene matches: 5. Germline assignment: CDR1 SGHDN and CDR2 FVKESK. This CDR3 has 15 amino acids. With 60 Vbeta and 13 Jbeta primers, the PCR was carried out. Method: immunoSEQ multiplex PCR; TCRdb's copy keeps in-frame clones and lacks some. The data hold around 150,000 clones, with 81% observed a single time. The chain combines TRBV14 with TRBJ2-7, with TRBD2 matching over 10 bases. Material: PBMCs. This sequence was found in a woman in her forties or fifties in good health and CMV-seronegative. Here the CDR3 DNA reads TGTGCCAGCAGCCAAGATCGGCTAGCGGGAGCCGAGCAGTACTTC. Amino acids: CASSQDRLAGAEQYF.